The 13 T cell receptor beta chains below come from one sample, sequenced in a study of CD8+ T cells in alopecia areata. Treatment denoted: oral pan-JAK inhibitor, 5-10 mg twice daily. Extracted RNA was reverse transcribed, and the resulting cDNA served as sequencing template. The repertoire was sequenced with immunoSEQ multiplex PCR; TCRdb's copy has only in-frame clones and lacks some. The sample lists approximately 280,000 clones, about 62% occurring once. Sequenced here: CD4+ T cells sorted from blood, sampled at week 24, from a patient treated with tofacitinib. Receptors were obtained from a human donor with alopecia areata.

This clone was observed a handful of times. The rearrangement uses TRBV25-1 and TRBJ1-5; 7 nucleotides agree with TRBD1. V was pared by 4 bases and J by 4 bases, with 7 bases of the junction left unmatched. Germline CDR1 MGHDK, CDR2 SYGVNS. The CDR3 runs 15 residues. In DNA form, the CDR3 reads TGTGCCAGCAGTGCCGGGGCCAGGGGGAATCAGCCCCAGCATTTT. Translated, it gives CASSAGARGNQPQHF.

CDR3 coding DNA: TGTGCCAGCAGTACCGGTCCTGGAAACACCATATATTTT. Protein: CASSTGPGNTIYF. The chain recombines TRBV28 with TRBJ1-3, with D unresolved. The CDR3 consists of 13 residues. Trimming pared 5 bases from V and 2 bases from J, leaving 7 bases between. Germline CDR1 reads MDHEN; CDR2 reads SYDVKM.

This clone was seen only a few times. The chain has TRBV19 and TRBJ1-5; D may be TRBD1 (5 bases). The V end was cut by 0 bases, the J end by 7 bases, with 13 bases between. This CDR3 is built from 15 residues. CDR1 and CDR2 (germline): LNHDA, SQIVND (reference sequence). The CDR3 DNA reads as TGTGCCAGTAGTATAGATCTCGTGGGGCAGCAGCCCCAGCATTTT. The encoded protein is CASSIDLVGQQPQHF. The full variable domain, its missing parts supplied by reference TRBV19 and TRBJ1-5, is DGGITQSPKYLFRKEGQNVTLSCEQNLNHDAMYWYRQDPGQGLRLIYYSQIVNDFQKGDIAEGYSVSREKKESFPLTVTSAQKNPTAFYLCASSIDLVGQQPQHFGDGTRLSIL.

The V call is TRBV18, the J call TRBJ1-2, with D possibly TRBD1 on 6 matching bases. The V gene lost 2 bases and the J gene lost 4 bases, with 14 bases spanning the gap. The germline V gene encodes CDR1 KGHSH and CDR2 LQKENI. The length of the CDR3 is 15 residues. The CDR3 is CASSPTETGLYGYTF. CDR3 DNA: TGTGCCAGCTCACCAACGGAGACAGGTCTCTATGGCTACACCTTC.

This clone showed up just a few times. V is TRBV2 and J is TRBJ1-1; possible D gene TRBD1, 5 bases. Germline V CDR1 and CDR2: SNHLY, FYNNEI. V was clipped by 4 bases and J by 11 bases, with 14 bases between them. This CDR3 has 12 residues. The CDR3 sequence: CASSAAPGEAFF. The CDR3 nucleotides are TGTGCCAGCAGTGCGGCTCCGGGGGAGGCTTTCTTT.

This chain uses TRBV5-1 with TRBJ2-5; 12 bases fit TRBD2. J lost 1 base, V lost 4 bases, and 5 bases had no gene match. The germline CDR1 and CDR2 sequences are SGHRS and YFSETQ. There are 16 residues in the CDR3. CDR3 nucleotide sequence: TGCGCCAGCAGCCCACTAGCGGGGGGAACCCAAGAGACCCAGTACTTC. Protein: CASSPLAGGTQETQYF.

To note about this clone: The sample contains more than one DNA sequence encoding this CDR3. The J gene is TRBJ1-5, the V gene TRBV30; no definite D call. Germline V gene data show CDR1 as GTSNPN and CDR2 as SVGIG (reference sequence). The CDR3 totals 15 residues. Trimming pared 0 bases from V and 1 base from J, leaving 10 bases between. The CDR3 region is CAWSVKGLSNQPQHF. The CDR3 DNA reads as TGTGCCTGGAGTGTAAAAGGGCTGAGCAATCAGCCCCAGCATTTT.

This clone was found once. This chain links TRBV28 with TRBJ2-7, with unresolved D. Trimming pared 5 bases from V and 3 bases from J, leaving 5 bases between. Germline V CDR1 and CDR2: MDHEN, SYDVKM. This CDR3 contains 11 residues. The CDR3 protein is CASSIRYEQYF. Here the CDR3 DNA reads TGTGCCAGCAGTATTCGCTACGAGCAGTACTTC. The full variable domain, completed using reference TRBV28 and TRBJ2-7, is DVKVTQSSRYLVKRTGEKVFLECVQDMDHENMFWYRQDPGLGLRLIYFSYDVKMKEKGDIPEGYSVSREKKERFSLILESASTNQTSMYLCASSIRYEQYFGPGTRLTVT.

The chain carries TRBV18 and TRBJ1-1; 7 bases are shared with TRBD1. V lost 6 bases to trimming and J lost 0 bases; unmatched junction nucleotides: 4. The length of the CDR3 is 14 residues. Germline V gene sequence: CDR1 KGHSH, CDR2 LQKENI. CDR3 DNA sequence: TGTGCCAGCTCGAAGACAGGGTTGAACACTGAAGCTTTCTTT. As protein: CASSKTGLNTEAFF.

This chain connects TRBV27 to TRBJ1-2, with 7 nucleotides matching TRBD1. This CDR3 contains 14 residues. Germline V lookup: CDR1 MNHEY, CDR2 SMNVEV (reference sequence). V dropped 5 bases and J dropped 0; count of bases not matched to a gene: 3. The CDR3 spells CASSPGQTNYGYTF. CDR3 sequence (DNA): TGTGCCAGCAGTCCGGGACAGACTAACTATGGCTACACCTTC.

The V gene is TRBV2, the J gene TRBJ1-2; D is possibly TRBD1 (5 bases). Trimming removed 3 bases at V and 7 bases at J, with 15 bases between. The CDR3 is 14 residues long. In germline, CDR1 is SNHLY, CDR2 FYNNEI. The CDR3 bases are TGTGCCAGCAGTGAGAGCCAGGGTCACGGTGGCTACACCTTC. This encodes CASSESQGHGGYTF.

The chain recombines TRBV4-1 with TRBJ1-1; possibly TRBD1 for D (5 bases). Trimming shortened V by 1 base and J by 3 bases, and 12 bases separated the two germline ends. Germline assignment: CDR1 MGHRA and CDR2 YSYEKL. This CDR3 spans 15 amino acids. The chain's CDR3 is CASSQAVGLDTEAFF. In nucleotides, the CDR3 is TGCGCCAGCAGCCAAGCGGTGGGGCTGGACACTGAAGCTTTCTTT.

This clone was observed a few times. The rearrangement links TRBV5-1 to TRBJ2-7; D may be TRBD1 or TRBD2 (5 bases each). This CDR3 spans 15 amino acids. V dropped 7 bases and J dropped 1 base, with 18 bases sitting between them. The germline V gene encodes CDR1 SGHRS and CDR2 YFSETQ. CDR3 in DNA: TGCGCCAGCGACCCAGGGAGAGGAAATTCCTACGAGCAGTACTTC. Its translation is CASDPGRGNSYEQYF.